This T cell receptor beta chain is from a study of blood T cells in healthy people across ages. Next came a second PCR, run for roughly 6 to 11 cycles, which used a sample-barcoded 5' primer along with a J-beta primer mix. Every cDNA molecule carried a tag from a template-switch adaptor bearing 12 random nucleotides. TCRdb re-derived calls from the 5' RACE reads in MiXCR, one entry per CDR3 protein. The data hold around 1,100,000 distinct CDR3 sequences, with around two fifths observed a single time. Comments on this clonotype: Antigen unknown.

Study conclusions and caveats: When set beside aged donors, long-lived donors presented more naive CD4+ cells and higher diversity. Samples with more naive T cells showed higher observed beta diversity. Investigators viewed diversity estimates from one million T cells as underestimates, the study reported.

V lost 5 bases to trimming and J lost 4 bases; unmatched junction nucleotides: 10. CDR3 size: 16 residues. Looked up from germline, CDR1 is SGHTA and CDR2 is FQGNSA. V usage is TRBV7-2 and J usage is TRBJ2-3; 9 nucleotides agree with TRBD1. Sequenced input: blood. This sequence was found in a man younger than 35 in good health. The CDR3: CASSAYAGTGPDTQYF. In nucleotides, the CDR3 is TGTGCCAGCAGCGCATATGCCGGGACAGGGCCAGATACGCAGTATTTT.